A single sample is the source of the 24 T cell receptor beta chains below, sequenced in a study of metastatic and nonmetastatic thyroid tumors. TCRdb ran MiXCR on the PCR reads. The table lists approximately 13,000 clones, approximately 23% of them singletons. Patients had received no treatment of any kind before thyroid surgery. Material: adjacent normal tissue. These TCRs come from a female donor with papillary thyroid cancer or a benign thyroid nodule (not recorded which). Some clones in this sample may be carry-over from other donors' samples.

DNA for the CDR3: TGCAGTGCTAGAGTTATCCCGAACACTGAAGCTTTCTTT. Encoded protein: CSARVIPNTEAFF. The V call is TRBV20-1, the J call TRBJ1-1; D gene ambiguous. Germline CDR1 is DFQATT and CDR2 is SNEGSKA (reference sequence). V lost 1 base and J 1 base, leaving 7 bases between the germline ends. The CDR3 runs to 13 residues.

This clone was counted a few times. The rearrangement uses TRBV19 and TRBJ2-1; D is perhaps TRBD2 (5 bases). V was shortened by 2 bases and J by 5 bases, with 7 bases between the two germline ends. Germline CDR1 LNHDA, CDR2 SQIVND (reference sequence). The CDR3 runs 13 residues. The chain's CDR3 is CASSIPGNNEQFF. The CDR3 DNA sequence: TGTGCCAGTAGTATACCGGGGAACAATGAGCAGTTCTTC.

V and J are TRBV6-5 and TRBJ2-2; D may be TRBD2 (5 bases). Trimming removed 4 bases at V and 2 bases at J, with 11 bases between. CDR1 MNHEY and CDR2 SVGAGI come from the germline V gene. This CDR3 has 15 residues. CDR3 amino acids: CASSSMGVNTGELFF. Here the CDR3 DNA reads TGTGCCAGCAGTTCAATGGGAGTTAACACCGGGGAGCTGTTTTTT.

V and J are TRBV20-1 and TRBJ1-2, with D maybe TRBD1 (6 bases). This CDR3 comprises 13 residues. The V end was cut by 6 bases, the J end by 0 bases, with 11 bases between. In germline, CDR1 is DFQATT, CDR2 SNEGSKA (reference sequence). CDR3 DNA: TGCAGTGCCACCGGGACATCTAACTATGGCTACACCTTC. Residues: CSATGTSNYGYTF.

This clone showed up just a few times. The rearrangement joins TRBV5-1 to TRBJ1-6; D is ambiguous. The CDR3 contains 14 residues. Germline values: CDR1 SGHRS, CDR2 YFSETQ. The V gene lost 1 base and the J gene lost 11 bases, with 13 bases spanning the gap. The CDR3 sequence: CASSLRETLTPLHF. Here the CDR3 DNA reads TGCGCCAGCAGCTTGAGAGAAACTTTAACACCCCTCCACTTT. Looking up the rest from reference TRBV5-1 and TRBJ1-6 gives the full variable domain: KAGVTQTPRYLIKTRGQQVTLSCSPISGHRSVSWYQQTPGQGLQFLFEYFSETQRNKGNFPGRFSGRQFSNSRSEMNVSTLELGDSALYLCASSLRETLTPLHFGNGTRLTVT.

This chain connects TRBV19 to TRBJ2-5, with D uncertain. Trimming cost V 5 bases and J 0 bases, with 10 bases left between them. The germline V gene encodes CDR1 LNHDA and CDR2 SQIVND (reference sequence). The CDR3 is 14 amino acids. In DNA form, the CDR3 reads TGTGCCAGTAGTCGTCGCGGTTACCAAGAGACCCAGTACTTC. Translated: CASSRRGYQETQYF.

This clone was counted a few times. This chain uses TRBV27 with TRBJ2-5, with a weak D call TRBD2 (5 bases). Trimming pared 6 bases from V and 5 bases from J, leaving 10 bases between. Germline CDR1 MNHEY, CDR2 SMNVEV (reference sequence). The CDR3 covers 12 residues. The CDR3 region has the DNA TGTGCCAGCAGCGAGGGCGGGGAGACCCAGTACTTC. This sequence encodes CASSEGGETQYF.

The V and J genes are TRBV12-3 or TRBV12-4 and TRBJ1-3; D unresolved. Trimming left V 6 bases short and J 0 bases short, with 6 bases between. This CDR3 comprises 13 residues. CDR3 nucleotide sequence: TGTGCCAGCAGATATTACTCTGGAAACACCATATATTTT. It is translated as CASRYYSGNTIYF.

This clone was seen a few times. The rearrangement uses TRBV7-2 and TRBJ2-7; 7 bases fit TRBD2. Trimming took 3 bases from V and 7 from J; bases not matched to a gene: 12. Germline values: CDR1 SGHTA, CDR2 FQGNSA. CDR3 length equals 15 residues. The CDR3 sequence is CASSLGSAGALEQYF. CDR3 sequence (DNA): TGTGCCAGCAGCTTGGGGTCTGCGGGAGCCCTGGAGCAGTACTTC.

CDR3 sequence reads: CASRYRENTEAFF. CDR3 sequence (DNA): TGTGCCAGCAGATACCGGGAGAACACTGAAGCTTTCTTT. The V call is TRBV6-2 or TRBV6-3, the J call TRBJ1-1, with no clear D. CDR1 and CDR2 from the germline V gene are MNHEY and SVGEGT. V was trimmed by 6 bases and J by 1 base, leaving 9 bases between them. The CDR3 is made up of 13 amino acids.

This clone is labeled medium-sized. This chain uses TRBV5-1 with TRBJ2-7, with no clear D. Germline V CDR1 and CDR2: SGHRS, YFSETQ. V lost 0 bases and J 3 bases, leaving 1 base between the germline ends. The CDR3 runs to 11 residues. The CDR3 loop is CASSLDYEQYF. Written as DNA, the CDR3 is TGCGCCAGCAGCTTGGACTACGAGCAGTACTTC.

This clone has more than one count but fewer than ten. V usage is TRBV6-2 or TRBV6-3 and J usage is TRBJ2-7; 7 nucleotides align to TRBD2. Trimming at V came to 4 bases and at J to 6 bases, leaving 9 bases not matched to a gene. This CDR3 is 14 amino acids long. From germline, CDR1 is MNHEY and CDR2 SVGEGT. The CDR3 reads CASSFSGAGSEQYF. DNA of the CDR3: TGTGCCAGCAGTTTCAGCGGGGCGGGATCCGAGCAGTACTTC.

This clone was seen ten or more times. The CDR3 spells CASSFGDGSSGNTIYF. In DNA, the CDR3 is TGTGCCAGCAGCTTTGGCGACGGGTCCTCTGGAAACACCATATATTTT. The J gene is TRBJ1-3, the V gene TRBV11-2, with D uncertain. The V end was cut by 3 bases, the J end by 0 bases, with 12 bases between. CDR1 and CDR2 (germline): SGHAT, FQNNGV. The CDR3 runs 16 residues.

Concerning this clone itself: The CDR3 carries no conserved terminal phenylalanine or tryptophan, so it likely arises from a read error. The V gene is TRBV20-1, the J gene TRBJ2-2; TRBD2 agrees at 8 bases. Germline-derived CDR1 and CDR2 are DFQATT and SNEGSKA (reference sequence). The CDR3 extends over 16 amino acids. The CDR3 coding sequence is TGCAGTGACCAGCAGTTCGCTAGCGGGCTCACCGTGGAGCTGTTTTCT. This encodes CSDQQFASGLTVELFS.

This clone is medium-sized in the sample. The V and J genes are TRBV12-3 or TRBV12-4 and TRBJ2-3; D is perhaps TRBD1 (5 bases). CDR3 length: 15 residues. V lost 6 bases and J lost 2, with 15 bases in between. CDR3 amino acids: CASRQTEIHTDTQYF. CDR3 nucleotide sequence: TGTGCCAGCAGACAGACAGAGATCCACACAGATACGCAGTATTTT.

At least ten counts were recorded for this clone. This sequence may be a read error, since a much larger clone differs from it by one base. The chain combines TRBV7-3 with TRBJ2-7; D is ambiguous. The length of the CDR3 is 15 residues. Trimming removed 5 bases from V and 5 bases from J, with 19 bases in between. CDR1 and CDR2 from the germline V gene are SGHTA and FQGTGA. CDR3 loop: CASSPPYQPTDEQYF. As DNA, the CDR3 is TGTGCCAGCAGCCCACCCTACCAGCCTACCGACGAGCAGTACTTC.

Relative to its sample, this clone is large. V usage is TRBV6-4 and J usage is TRBJ1-2, with D tentatively TRBD1 (6 bases). Germline values: CDR1 MRHNA, CDR2 SNTAGT. This CDR3 has 15 residues. Between the trimmed V and J ends, which lost 2 bases and 8 bases, there was a span of 18 bases. As DNA, the CDR3 is TGTGCCAGCAGTGACACCCCACAGGGCCTAGGAGGCTACACCTTC. Its protein is CASSDTPQGLGGYTF.

This clone was seen a handful of times. This chain links TRBV11-2 with TRBJ2-1; 7 positions match TRBD2. This CDR3 region has 15 residues. Germline V gene sequence: CDR1 SGHAT, CDR2 FQNNGV. The J segment lost 0 bases and the V segment lost 8 bases, leaving 7 bases of the junction unmatched. This chain's CDR3 is CASAGDPSSYNEQFF. The CDR3 DNA sequence: TGTGCCAGCGCGGGGGACCCGAGCTCCTACAATGAGCAGTTCTTC.

With regard to this clone: Compared with germline, one end of the junction differs, possibly owing to a read error. The rearrangement joins TRBV5-1 to TRBJ2-1; no firm D call. CDR1 is SGHRS, CDR2 YFSETQ, per germline. The CDR3 spans 13 residues. The CDR3 DNA reads as TGCGCCGGCAGCCCCGTGATCAACAATGAGCAGTTCTTC. It yields the protein CAGSPVINNEQFF. Full variable domain (remainder filled in from reference TRBV5-1 and TRBJ2-1): KAGVTQTPRYLIKTRGQQVTLSCSPISGHRSVSWYQQTPGQGLQFLFEYFSETQRNKGNFPGRFSGRQFSNSRSEMNVSTLELGDSALYLCAGSPVINNEQFFGPGTRLTVL.

The genes are TRBV6-1 and TRBJ2-7; D ambiguous. The CDR3 length is 15 residues. Germline CDR1 is MNHNS and CDR2 is SASEGT. Between the trimmed V and J ends, which lost 1 base and 4 bases, there was a span of 14 bases. The CDR3 nucleotides read TGTGCCAGCAGTGAAGAAAAGTTTGTCAAATACGAGCAGTACGTC. Amino acids: CASSEEKFVKYEQYV.

The genes are TRBV18 and TRBJ2-3; D gene unclear. Trimming took off 2 bases at V and 1 base at J, with 4 bases between the two ends. CDR3 length equals 13 residues. CDR1 is KGHSH and CDR2 is LQKENI in the germline V gene. The DNA of the CDR3 is TGTGCCAGCTCACCAGGGGGCACAGATACGCAGTATTTT. It is translated as CASSPGGTDTQYF.

This clone has only a few counts. V gene TRBV6-4 combines with J gene TRBJ2-7, with 12 bases lining up with TRBD2. From germline, CDR1 is MRHNA and CDR2 SNTAGT. The CDR3 spans 15 residues. V lost 5 bases and J lost 2; bases outside the gene matches: 4. The CDR3 DNA sequence: TGTGCCAGCAGTCCGGCTAGCGGGAGGGCCTACGAGCAGTACTTC. Encoded protein: CASSPASGRAYEQYF.

This clone counts as medium-sized. This chain joins TRBV7-3 and TRBJ2-1; 11 bases fit TRBD2. The ends lost 5 bases at V and 4 bases at J; junction bases unmatched: 7. This CDR3 has 16 residues. CDR1 SGHTA and CDR2 FQGTGA come from the germline V gene. Here the CDR3 reads CASSRWGLADYNEQFF. In nucleotides, the CDR3 is TGTGCCAGCAGCAGATGGGGACTAGCGGATTACAATGAGCAGTTCTTC. Together with reference TRBV7-3 and TRBJ2-1, the CDR3 gives the full variable domain: GAGVSQTPSNKVTEKGKYVELRCDPISGHTALYWYRQSLGQGPEFLIYFQGTGAADDSGLPNDRFFAVRPEGSVSTLKIQRTERGDSAVYLCASSRWGLADYNEQFFGPGTRLTVL.

This clone appeared a few times. Written as DNA, the CDR3 is TGCGCCAGCAGCTTGACGGGTAGCGGGAGTGGCAATGAGCAGTTCTTC. Translated: CASSLTGSGSGNEQFF. The chain is built from TRBV5-1 and TRBJ2-1; 9 bases are a match to TRBD2. Germline trimming cut 1 base from V and 6 bases from J; bases unmatched to any gene: 8. Germline V gene data show CDR1 as SGHRS and CDR2 as YFSETQ. This CDR3 spans 16 amino acids.